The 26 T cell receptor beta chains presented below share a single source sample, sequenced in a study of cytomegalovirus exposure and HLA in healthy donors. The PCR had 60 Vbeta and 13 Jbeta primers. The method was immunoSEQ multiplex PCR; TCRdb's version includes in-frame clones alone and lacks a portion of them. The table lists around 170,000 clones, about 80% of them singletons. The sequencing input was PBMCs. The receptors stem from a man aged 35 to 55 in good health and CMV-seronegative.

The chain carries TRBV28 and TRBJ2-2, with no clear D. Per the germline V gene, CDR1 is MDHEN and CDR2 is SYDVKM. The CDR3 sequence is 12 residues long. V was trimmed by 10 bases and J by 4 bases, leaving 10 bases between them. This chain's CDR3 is CATNSGTGELFF. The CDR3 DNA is TGTGCCACCAACTCGGGCACCGGGGAGCTGTTTTTT.

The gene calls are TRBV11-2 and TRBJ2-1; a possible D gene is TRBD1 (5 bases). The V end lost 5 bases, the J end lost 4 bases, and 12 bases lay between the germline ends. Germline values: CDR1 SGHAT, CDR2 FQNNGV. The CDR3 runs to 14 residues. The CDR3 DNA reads TGTGCCAGCAGCACGTTGACAGATTACAATGAGCAGTTCTTC. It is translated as CASSTLTDYNEQFF.

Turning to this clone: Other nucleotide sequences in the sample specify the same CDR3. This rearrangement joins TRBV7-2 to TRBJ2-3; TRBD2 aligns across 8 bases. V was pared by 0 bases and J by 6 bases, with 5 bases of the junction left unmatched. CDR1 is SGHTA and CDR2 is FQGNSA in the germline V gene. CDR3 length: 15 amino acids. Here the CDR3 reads CASSLAGLATDTQYF. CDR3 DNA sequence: TGTGCCAGCAGCTTAGCAGGACTAGCAACGGATACGCAGTATTTT.

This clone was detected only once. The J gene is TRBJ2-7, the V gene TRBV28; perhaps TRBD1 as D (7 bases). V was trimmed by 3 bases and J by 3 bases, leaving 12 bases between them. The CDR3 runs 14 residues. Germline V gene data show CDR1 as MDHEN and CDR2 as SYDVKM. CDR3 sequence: CASSFGRTGYEQYF. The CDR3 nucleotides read TGTGCCAGCAGTTTTGGGAGGACAGGCTACGAGCAGTACTTC.

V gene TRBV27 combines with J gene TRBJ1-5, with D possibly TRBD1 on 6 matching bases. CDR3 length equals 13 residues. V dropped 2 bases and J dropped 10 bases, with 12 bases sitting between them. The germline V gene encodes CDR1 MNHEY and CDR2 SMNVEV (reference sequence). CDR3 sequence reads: CASSLNRGGPQHF. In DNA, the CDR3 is TGTGCCAGCAGTTTAAACCGAGGGGGTCCCCAGCATTTT.

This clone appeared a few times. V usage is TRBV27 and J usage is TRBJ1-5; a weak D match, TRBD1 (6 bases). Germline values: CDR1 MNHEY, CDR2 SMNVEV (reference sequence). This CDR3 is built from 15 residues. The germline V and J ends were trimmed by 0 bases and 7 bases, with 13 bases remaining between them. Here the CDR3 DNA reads TGTGCCAGCAGTTTATCATCGGGGGGGCTACAGCCCCAGCATTTT. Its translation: CASSLSSGGLQPQHF.

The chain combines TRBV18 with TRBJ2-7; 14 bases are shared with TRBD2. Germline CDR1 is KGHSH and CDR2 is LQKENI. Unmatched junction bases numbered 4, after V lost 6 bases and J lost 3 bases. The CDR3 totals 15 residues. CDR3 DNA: TGTGCCAGCTCCCCGACTAGCGGGGGGGGCTACGAGCAGTACTTC. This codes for CASSPTSGGGYEQYF.

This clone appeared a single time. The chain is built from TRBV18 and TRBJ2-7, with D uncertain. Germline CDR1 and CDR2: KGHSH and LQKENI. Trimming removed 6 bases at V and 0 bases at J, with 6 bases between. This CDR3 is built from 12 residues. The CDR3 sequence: CASSPSSYEQYF. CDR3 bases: TGTGCCAGCTCCCCCAGCTCCTACGAGCAGTACTTC.

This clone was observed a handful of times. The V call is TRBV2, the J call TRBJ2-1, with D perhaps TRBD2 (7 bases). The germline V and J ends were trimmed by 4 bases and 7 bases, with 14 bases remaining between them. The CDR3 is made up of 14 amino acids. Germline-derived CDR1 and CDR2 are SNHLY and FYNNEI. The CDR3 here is CASSARGGTNEQFF. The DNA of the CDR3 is TGTGCCAGCAGTGCAAGGGGGGGGACAAATGAGCAGTTCTTC.

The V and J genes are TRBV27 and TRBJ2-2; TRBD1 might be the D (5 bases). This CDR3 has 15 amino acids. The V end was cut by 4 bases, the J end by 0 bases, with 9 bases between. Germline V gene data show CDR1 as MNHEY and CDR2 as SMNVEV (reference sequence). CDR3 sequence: CASSYRSANTGELFF. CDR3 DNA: TGTGCCAGCAGTTACAGGTCCGCGAACACCGGGGAGCTGTTTTTT.

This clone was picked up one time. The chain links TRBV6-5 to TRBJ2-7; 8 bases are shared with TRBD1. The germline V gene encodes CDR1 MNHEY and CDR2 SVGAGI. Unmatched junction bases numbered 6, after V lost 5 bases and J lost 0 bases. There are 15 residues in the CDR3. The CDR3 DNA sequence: TGTGCCAGCAGTCGAACAGGGGGGAGCTCCTACGAGCAGTACTTC. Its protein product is CASSRTGGSSYEQYF.

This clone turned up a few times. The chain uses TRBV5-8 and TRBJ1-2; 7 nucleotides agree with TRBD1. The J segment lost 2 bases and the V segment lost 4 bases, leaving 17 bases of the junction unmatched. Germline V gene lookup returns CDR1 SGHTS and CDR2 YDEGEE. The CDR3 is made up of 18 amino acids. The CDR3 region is CASSGGLVRGSLNYGYTF. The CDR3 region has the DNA TGTGCCAGCAGCGGGGGATTGGTCAGGGGGTCGCTAAACTATGGCTACACCTTC.

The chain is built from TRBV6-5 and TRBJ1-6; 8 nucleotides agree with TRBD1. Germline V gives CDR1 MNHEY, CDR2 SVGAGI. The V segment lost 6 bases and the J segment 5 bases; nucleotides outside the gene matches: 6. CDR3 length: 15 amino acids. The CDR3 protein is CASRAPTGDNSPLHF. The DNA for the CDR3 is TGTGCCAGCAGAGCCCCGACAGGGGATAATTCACCCCTCCACTTT.

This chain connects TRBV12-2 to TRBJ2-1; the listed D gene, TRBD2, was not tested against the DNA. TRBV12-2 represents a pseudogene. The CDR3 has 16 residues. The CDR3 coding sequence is TGTGCAAGTCGCTTAGTTGCTAGCGGGGGGCTCAATGAGCAGTTCTTC. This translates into CASRLVASGGLNEQFF.

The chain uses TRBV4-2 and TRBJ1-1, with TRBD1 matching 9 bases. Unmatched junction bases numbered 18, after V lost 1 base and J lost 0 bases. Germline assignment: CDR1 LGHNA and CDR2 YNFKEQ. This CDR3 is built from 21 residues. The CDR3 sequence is CASSQVLGARTGAGLNTEAFF. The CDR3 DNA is TGTGCCAGCAGCCAAGTCTTAGGTGCGCGGACAGGGGCAGGTTTGAACACTGAAGCTTTCTTT.

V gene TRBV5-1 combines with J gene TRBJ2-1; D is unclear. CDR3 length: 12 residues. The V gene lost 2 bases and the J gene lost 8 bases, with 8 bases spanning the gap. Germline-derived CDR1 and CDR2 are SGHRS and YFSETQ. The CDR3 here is CASSFGPDEQFF. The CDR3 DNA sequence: TGCGCCAGCAGCTTTGGTCCGGATGAGCAGTTCTTC.

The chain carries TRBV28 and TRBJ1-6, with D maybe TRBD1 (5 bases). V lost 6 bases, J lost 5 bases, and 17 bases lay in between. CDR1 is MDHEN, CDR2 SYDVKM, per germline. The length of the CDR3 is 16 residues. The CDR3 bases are TGTGCCAGCAGCCTAAAGGCGGGACGGAATAATTCACCCCTCCACTTT. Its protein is CASSLKAGRNNSPLHF.

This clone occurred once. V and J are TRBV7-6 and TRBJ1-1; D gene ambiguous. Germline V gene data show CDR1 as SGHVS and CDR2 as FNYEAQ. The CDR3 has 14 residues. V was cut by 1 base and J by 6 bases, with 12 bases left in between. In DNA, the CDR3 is TGTGCCAGCAGCTTAGTGGTAAGAGGTGCTGAAGCTTTCTTT. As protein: CASSLVVRGAEAFF.

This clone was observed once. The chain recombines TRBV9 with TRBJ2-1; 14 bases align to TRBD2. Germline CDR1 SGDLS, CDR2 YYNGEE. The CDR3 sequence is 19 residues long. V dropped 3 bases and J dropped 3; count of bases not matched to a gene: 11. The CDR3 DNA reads TGTGCCAGCAGCGCAGGACTAGCGGGAGGAAGGGGGTACTACAATGAGCAGTTCTTC. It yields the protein CASSAGLAGGRGYYNEQFF.

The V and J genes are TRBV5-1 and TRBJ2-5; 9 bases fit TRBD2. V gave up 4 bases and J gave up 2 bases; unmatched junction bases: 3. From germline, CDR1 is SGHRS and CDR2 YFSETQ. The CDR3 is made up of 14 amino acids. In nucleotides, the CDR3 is TGCGCCAGCAGCCGAAGCGGGAGGCAAGAGACCCAGTACTTC. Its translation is CASSRSGRQETQYF.

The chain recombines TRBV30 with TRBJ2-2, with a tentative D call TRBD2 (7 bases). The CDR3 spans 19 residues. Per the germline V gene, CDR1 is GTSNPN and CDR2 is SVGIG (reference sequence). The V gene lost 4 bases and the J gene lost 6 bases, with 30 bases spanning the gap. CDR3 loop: CAWNARGPGDMGGPGELFF. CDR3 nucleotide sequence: TGTGCCTGGAATGCCCGGGGGCCGGGAGATATGGGGGGGCCCGGGGAGCTGTTTTTT.

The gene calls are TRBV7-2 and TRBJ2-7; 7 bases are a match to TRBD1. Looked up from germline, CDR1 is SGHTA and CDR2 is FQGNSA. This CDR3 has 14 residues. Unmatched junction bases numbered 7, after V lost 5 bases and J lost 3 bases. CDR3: CASSPWTGGYEQYF. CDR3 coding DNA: TGTGCCAGCAGCCCCTGGACAGGCGGCTACGAGCAGTACTTC.

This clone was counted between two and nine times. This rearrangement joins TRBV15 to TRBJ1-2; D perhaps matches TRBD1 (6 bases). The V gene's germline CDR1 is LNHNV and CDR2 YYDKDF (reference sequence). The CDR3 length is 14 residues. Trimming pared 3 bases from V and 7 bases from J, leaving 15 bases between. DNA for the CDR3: TGTGCCACCAGCAGGGACAGTAGGAATAGTGGCTACACCTTC. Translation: CATSRDSRNSGYTF. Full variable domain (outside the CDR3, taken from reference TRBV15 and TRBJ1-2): DAMVIQNPRYQVTQFGKPVTLSCSQTLNHNVMYWYQQKSSQAPKLLFHYYDKDFNNEADTPDNFQSRRPNTSFCFLDIRSPGLGDTAMYLCATSRDSRNSGYTFGSGTRLTVV.

CDR3 in DNA: TGTGCCAGCAGTGGTGGGACAGGGGGCGACGAGCAGTACTTC. This sequence encodes CASSGGTGGDEQYF. The chain has TRBV25-1 and TRBJ2-7; TRBD1 agrees at 12 bases. The CDR3 length is 14 residues. From germline, CDR1 is MGHDK and CDR2 SYGVNS. V was pared by 4 bases and J by 5 bases, with 3 bases of the junction left unmatched.

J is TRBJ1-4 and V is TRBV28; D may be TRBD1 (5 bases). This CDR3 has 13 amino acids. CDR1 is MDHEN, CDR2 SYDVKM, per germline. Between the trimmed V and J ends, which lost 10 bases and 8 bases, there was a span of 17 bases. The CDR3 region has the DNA TGTGCCACCAAAAGGGGCTTTGGGGAAAAACTGTTTTTT. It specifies CATKRGFGEKLFF.

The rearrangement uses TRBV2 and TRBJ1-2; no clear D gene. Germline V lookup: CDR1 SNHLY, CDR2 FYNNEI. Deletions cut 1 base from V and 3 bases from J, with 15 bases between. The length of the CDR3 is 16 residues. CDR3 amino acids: CASSEGPGSADYGYTF. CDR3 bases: TGTGCCAGCAGTGAAGGCCCGGGATCGGCTGACTATGGCTACACCTTC.